This entry lists 25 T cell receptor beta chains sequenced from one sample in a study of T cell responses to AZD1222 COVID-19 vaccine. Data came from immunoSEQ multiplex PCR; TCRdb stores just in-frame clones and leaves some out. The table records 98,000 or so clones, just over 85% of them present only once. The material sequenced was peripheral blood, taken on day 0 of AZD1222 vaccination. The receptors come from an adult in good health.

The chain recombines TRBV27 with TRBJ1-6, with 9 nucleotides matching TRBD1. CDR1 MNHEY and CDR2 SMNVEV come from the germline V gene (reference sequence). Trimming removed 5 bases from V and 0 bases from J; junction bases left unmatched: 5. The CDR3 is 17 residues long. The CDR3: CASSPRQGGSYNSPLHF. The DNA of the CDR3 is TGTGCCAGCAGTCCGAGACAGGGGGGCTCCTATAATTCACCCCTCCACTTT.

J is TRBJ1-2 and V is TRBV6-4, with 9 bases aligning to TRBD1. V shed 6 bases and J 5 bases; nucleotides not matched to a gene: 10. Germline assignment: CDR1 MRHNA and CDR2 SNTAGT. CDR3 length: 15 amino acids. The CDR3 coding sequence is TGTGCCAGCAGCACGTTCGACAGGGGGATTTATGGCTACACCTTC. This translates into CASSTFDRGIYGYTF.

Here the CDR3 DNA reads TGTGCCAGCAGCGCGATCTTCCCTGGGGCTGGCACTGAAGCTTTCTTT. It is translated as CASSAIFPGAGTEAFF. The chain is built from TRBV2 and TRBJ1-1, with TRBD1 as a possible D gene (5 bases). The V end lost 6 bases, the J end lost 4 bases, and 21 bases lay between the germline ends. In germline, CDR1 is SNHLY, CDR2 FYNNEI. CDR3 length: 16 amino acids.

V is TRBV9 and J is TRBJ2-7, with D perhaps matching TRBD2 (5 bases). The germline V gene has CDR1 SGDLS and CDR2 YYNGEE. The length of the CDR3 is 13 residues. V was shortened by 4 bases and J by 1 base, with 9 bases between the two germline ends. Here the CDR3 DNA reads TGTGCCAGCAGCAAGAGGGATTCCTACGAGCAGTACTTC. It specifies CASSKRDSYEQYF. The full variable domain, in which reference TRBV9 and TRBJ2-7 provide the parts outside the CDR3, is DSGVTQTPKHLITATGQRVTLRCSPRSGDLSVYWYQQSLDQGLQFLIQYYNGEERAKGNILERFSAQQFPDLHSELNLSSLELGDSALYFCASSKRDSYEQYFGPGTRLTVT.

For the CDR3, the DNA is TGTGCCAGCTCACCGTTAGGGACAGGGTCCTACGAGCAGTACTTC. It encodes CASSPLGTGSYEQYF. The chain employs TRBV18 and TRBJ2-7; 9 positions match TRBD1. CDR1 and CDR2 from the germline V gene are KGHSH and LQKENI. Trimming at V came to 3 bases and at J to 1 base, leaving 4 bases not matched to a gene. This CDR3 has 15 amino acids.

This clone was observed a handful of times. The chain combines TRBV7-6 with TRBJ2-7, with a tentative D call TRBD1 (7 bases). Trimming cost V 5 bases and J 4 bases, with 18 bases left between them. The germline V gene encodes CDR1 SGHVS and CDR2 FNYEAQ. CDR3 length: 15 amino acids. The CDR3 bases are TGTGCCAGCAGCCCCAGCCAGGGGGGCCTATACGAGCAGTACTTC. Protein sequence: CASSPSQGGLYEQYF. The full variable domain, its missing parts supplied by reference TRBV7-6 and TRBJ2-7, is GAGVSQSPRYKVTKRGQDVALRCDPISGHVSLYWYRQALGQGPEFLTYFNYEAQQDKSGLPNDRFSAERPEGSISTLTIQRTEQRDSAMYRCASSPSQGGLYEQYFGPGTRLTVT.

V and J are TRBV3-1 (or the pseudogene TRBV3-2) and TRBJ2-1; the D gene is possibly TRBD1 (6 bases). V gave up 0 bases and J gave up 13 bases, with 16 bases separating them. The CDR3 runs to 14 residues. CDR1 and CDR2 from the germline V gene are LGHDT and YNNKEL (reference sequence). The CDR3 loop is CASSQDQGTTLQFF. DNA of the CDR3: TGTGCCAGCAGCCAAGATCAGGGGACAACCCTCCAGTTCTTC.

The V gene is TRBV7-2, the J gene TRBJ2-7, with D tentatively TRBD1 (5 bases). Germline lookup yields CDR1 SGHTA and CDR2 FQGNSA. Trimming stripped 2 bases from V and 5 bases from J, with 10 bases between. The CDR3 length is 13 residues. The chain's CDR3 is CASSLSARDEQYF. The CDR3 DNA reads as TGTGCCAGCAGCTTAAGTGCCAGGGACGAGCAGTACTTC.

The V gene is TRBV4-2, the J gene TRBJ1-4; D call uncertain. There are 18 residues in the CDR3. The ends were cut back, 0 bases at V and 0 bases at J, with 14 bases in the middle. CDR1 and CDR2 (germline): LGHNA, YNFKEQ. CDR3 residues: CASSQDSDAAATNEKLFF. The CDR3 DNA is TGTGCCAGCAGCCAAGATTCCGATGCAGCCGCAACTAATGAAAAACTGTTTTTT.

Only one count was recorded for this clone. The V and J genes are TRBV7-6 and TRBJ1-3; 9 positions match TRBD1. Germline V lookup: CDR1 SGHVS, CDR2 FNYEAQ. Germline trimming cut 1 base from V and 3 bases from J; bases unmatched to any gene: 4. CDR3 length: 16 residues. CDR3 coding DNA: TGTGCCAGCAGCTTAGAGGGACAGGGAGGTGGAAACACCATATATTTT. It is translated as CASSLEGQGGGNTIYF. Supplemented by reference TRBV7-6 and TRBJ1-3, the full variable domain reads GAGVSQSPRYKVTKRGQDVALRCDPISGHVSLYWYRQALGQGPEFLTYFNYEAQQDKSGLPNDRFSAERPEGSISTLTIQRTEQRDSAMYRCASSLEGQGGGNTIYFGEGSWLTVV.

The rearrangement uses TRBV6-6 and TRBJ1-2; D not certain. Trimming removed 6 bases from V and 4 bases from J, with 21 bases in between. There are 16 residues in the CDR3. Per the germline V gene, CDR1 is MNHNY and CDR2 is SVGAGI (reference sequence). The CDR3 loop reads CASSLGKNRQRYGYTF. CDR3 nucleotide sequence: TGTGCCAGCAGCCTAGGGAAGAATCGCCAGCGCTATGGCTACACCTTC.

V usage is TRBV25-1 and J usage is TRBJ1-5; no definite D call. Germline V gene lookup returns CDR1 MGHDK and CDR2 SYGVNS. CDR3 size: 14 residues. Trimming cost V 5 bases and J 1 base, with 9 bases left between them. CDR3 amino acids: CASSIFRSNQPQHF. CDR3 DNA: TGTGCCAGCAGTATTTTCAGGAGCAATCAGCCCCAGCATTTT.

The sample holds one count of this clone. Other DNA sequences of this sample code for an identical CDR3. The J gene is TRBJ1-1, the V gene TRBV5-4; 10 nucleotides match TRBD1. Germline assignment: CDR1 SGHNT and CDR2 YYREEE (reference sequence). V lost 2 bases to trimming and J lost 5 bases; unmatched junction nucleotides: 3. This CDR3 has 14 residues. CDR3 coding DNA: TGTGCCAGCAGCTTAGACAGGGGGCGGACTGAAGCTTTCTTT. Protein sequence: CASSLDRGRTEAFF.

The chain recombines TRBV7-2 with TRBJ1-6, with a tentative D call TRBD1 (6 bases). CDR1 is SGHTA, CDR2 FQGNSA, per germline. The CDR3 covers 13 residues. Trimming cost V 3 bases and J 15 bases, with 15 bases left between them. The CDR3 nucleotides read TGTGCCAGCAGCTTTAGACCTCCGGACAGCCTCCACTTT. Its translation is CASSFRPPDSLHF.

V usage is TRBV5-4 and J usage is TRBJ2-5; a possible D gene is TRBD2 (5 bases). Germline V gives CDR1 SGHNT, CDR2 YYREEE (reference sequence). V lost 4 bases and J lost 4, with 11 bases in between. The CDR3 is made up of 13 amino acids. The CDR3 spells CASSQDSPETQYF. The CDR3 coding sequence is TGTGCCAGCAGCCAGGACTCCCCAGAGACCCAGTACTTC.

The rearrangement joins TRBV3-1 (or the pseudogene TRBV3-2) to TRBJ2-7; perhaps TRBD2 as D (5 bases). Trimming left V 3 bases short and J 0 bases short, with 12 bases between. The germline V gene has CDR1 LGHDT and CDR2 YNNKEL (reference sequence). The CDR3 sequence is 15 residues long. CDR3 in DNA: TGTGCCAGCAGCCAGGGATTGGGGAGCTCCTACGAGCAGTACTTC. Translation gives CASSQGLGSSYEQYF.

The chain combines TRBV30 with TRBJ2-5; 9 positions agree with TRBD1. The J segment lost 2 bases and the V segment lost 5 bases, leaving 0 bases of the junction unmatched. This CDR3 has 12 residues. Per germline, CDR1 GTSNPN and CDR2 SVGIG (reference sequence). As DNA, the CDR3 is TGTGCCTGGGACAGGGGGCAAGAGACCCAGTACTTC. Translated, it gives CAWDRGQETQYF.

CDR3 amino acids: CASSYSTYGDSPLHF. As DNA, the CDR3 is TGTGCCAGCAGTTACTCGACGTACGGGGATTCACCCCTCCACTTT. V and J are TRBV6-6 and TRBJ1-6; no clear D gene. Deletions cut 0 bases from V and 8 bases from J, with 11 bases between. Germline CDR1 is MNHNY and CDR2 is SVGAGI (reference sequence). The CDR3 spans 15 residues.

The rearrangement joins TRBV6-5 to TRBJ2-7; D possibly uses TRBD1 or TRBD2 (5 bases each). The CDR3 contains 14 residues. V was cut by 6 bases and J by 1 base, with 13 bases left in between. CDR1 is MNHEY and CDR2 is SVGAGI in the germline V gene. CDR3 loop: CASRSGRLSYEQYF. For the CDR3, the DNA is TGTGCCAGCAGATCGGGACGACTGTCCTACGAGCAGTACTTC.

CDR3 residues: CASGPDRSNTEAFF. The CDR3 nucleotides are TGCGCCAGCGGGCCCGACAGGAGCAACACTGAAGCTTTCTTT. The chain recombines TRBV5-1 with TRBJ1-1, with D possibly matching TRBD1 (6 bases). Per germline, CDR1 SGHRS and CDR2 YFSETQ. V lost 7 bases and J 2 bases, leaving 15 bases between the germline ends. This CDR3 is built from 14 residues.

This clone was counted a single time. This sequence joins TRBV7-8 and TRBJ1-5, with 7 positions matching TRBD1. The CDR3 spans 15 residues. Germline CDR1 reads SGHVS; CDR2 reads FQNEAQ. Trimming took 5 bases from V and 6 from J; bases not matched to a gene: 10. The CDR3 DNA follows: TGTGCCAGCAGCCGACAGGGAGGGGATGGTCAGCCCCAGCATTTT. This codes for CASSRQGGDGQPQHF.

CDR3 residues: CASSRGDLYNEQFF. CDR3 DNA: TGTGCCAGCAGCCGGGGGGACCTATACAATGAGCAGTTCTTC. The chain employs TRBV28 and TRBJ2-1; 7 bases fit TRBD2. Losses at the gene ends were 6 bases for V and 4 bases for J; bases not matched to a gene: 6. This CDR3 is 14 amino acids long. Per germline, CDR1 MDHEN and CDR2 SYDVKM.

The rearrangement uses TRBV7-9 and TRBJ1-3, with D unresolved. V lost 0 bases, J lost 4 bases, and 16 bases lay in between. Looked up from germline, CDR1 is SEHNR and CDR2 is FQNEAQ (reference sequence). The length of the CDR3 is 17 residues. CDR3: CASSLASGGRTGNTIYF. Written as DNA, the CDR3 is TGTGCCAGCAGCTTAGCGTCCGGCGGGAGGACGGGAAACACCATATATTTT.

DNA for the CDR3: TGTGCCAGCAGTGAAGCCGGGACAGGGGCCAAAAACATTCAGTACTTC. This encodes CASSEAGTGAKNIQYF. This sequence joins TRBV6-1 and TRBJ2-4; 9 bases line up with TRBD1. Unmatched junction bases numbered 1, after V lost 0 bases and J lost 1 base. Per germline, CDR1 MNHNS and CDR2 SASEGT. This CDR3 contains 16 residues.

The chain links TRBV19 to TRBJ1-1; TRBD1 aligns across 8 bases. The CDR3 has 15 residues. Trimming took 5 bases from V and 4 from J; bases not matched to a gene: 9. Germline values: CDR1 LNHDA, CDR2 SQIVND (reference sequence). CDR3 in DNA: TGTGCCAGTAGTGCGGGACAGGCGGGAGGCACTGAAGCTTTCTTT. This gives the protein CASSAGQAGGTEAFF.